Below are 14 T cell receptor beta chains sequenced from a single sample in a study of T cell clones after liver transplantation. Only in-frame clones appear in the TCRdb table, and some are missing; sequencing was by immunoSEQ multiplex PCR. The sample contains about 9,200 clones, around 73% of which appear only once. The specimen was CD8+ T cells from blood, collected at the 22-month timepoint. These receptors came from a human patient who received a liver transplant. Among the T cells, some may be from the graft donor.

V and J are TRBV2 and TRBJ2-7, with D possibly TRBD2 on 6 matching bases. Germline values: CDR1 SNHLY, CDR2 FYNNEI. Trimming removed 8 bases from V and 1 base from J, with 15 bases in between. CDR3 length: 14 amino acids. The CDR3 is CASRERAESYEQYF. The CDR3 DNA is TGTGCCAGCCGGGAGAGGGCAGAGTCCTACGAGCAGTACTTC.

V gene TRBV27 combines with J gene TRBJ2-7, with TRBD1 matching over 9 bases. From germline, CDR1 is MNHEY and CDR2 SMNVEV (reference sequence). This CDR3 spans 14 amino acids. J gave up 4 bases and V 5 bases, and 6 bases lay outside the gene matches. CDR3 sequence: CASSPRDRVYEQYF. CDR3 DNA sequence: TGTGCCAGCAGTCCCCGGGACAGGGTTTACGAGCAGTACTTC.

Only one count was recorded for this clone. In DNA, the CDR3 is TGTGCCAGCGGGACGGCCCCTAGCACAGATACGCAGTATTTT. Translation gives CASGTAPSTDTQYF. This chain connects TRBV5-4 to TRBJ2-3, with D perhaps matching TRBD1 or TRBD2 (5 bases each). Trimming removed 7 bases at V and 0 bases at J, with 12 bases between. CDR1 and CDR2 (germline): SGHNT, YYREEE (reference sequence). The CDR3 spans 14 residues. The full variable domain, rest sourced from reference TRBV5-4 and TRBJ2-3, is ETGVTQSPTHLIKTRGQQVTLRCSSQSGHNTVSWYQQALGQGPQFIFQYYREEENGRGNFPPRFSGLQFPNYSSELNVNALELDDSALYLCASGTAPSTDTQYFGPGTRLTVL.

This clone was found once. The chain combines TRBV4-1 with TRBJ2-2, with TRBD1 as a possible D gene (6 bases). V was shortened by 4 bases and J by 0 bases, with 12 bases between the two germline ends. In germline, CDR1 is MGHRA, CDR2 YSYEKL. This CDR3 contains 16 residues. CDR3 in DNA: TGCGCCAGCAGCCGCCGGGACACCTCGAACACCGGGGAGCTGTTTTTT. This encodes CASSRRDTSNTGELFF.

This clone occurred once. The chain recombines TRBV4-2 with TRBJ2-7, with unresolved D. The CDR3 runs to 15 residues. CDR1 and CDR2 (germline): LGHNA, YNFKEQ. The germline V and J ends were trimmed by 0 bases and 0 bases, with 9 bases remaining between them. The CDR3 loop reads CASSQERVSSYEQYF. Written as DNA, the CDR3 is TGTGCCAGCAGCCAAGAACGGGTGAGCTCCTACGAGCAGTACTTC.

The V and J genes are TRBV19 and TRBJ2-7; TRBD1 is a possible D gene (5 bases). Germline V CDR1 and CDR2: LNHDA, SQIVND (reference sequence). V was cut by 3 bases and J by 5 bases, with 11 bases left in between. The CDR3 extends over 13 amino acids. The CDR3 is CASSIGQDNEQYF. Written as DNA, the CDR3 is TGTGCCAGTAGTATCGGTCAGGACAACGAGCAGTACTTC.

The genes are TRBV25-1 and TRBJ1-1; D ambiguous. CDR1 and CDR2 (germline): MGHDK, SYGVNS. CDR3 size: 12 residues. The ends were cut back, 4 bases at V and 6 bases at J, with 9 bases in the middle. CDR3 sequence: CASSGLDPEAFF. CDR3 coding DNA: TGTGCCAGCAGTGGCCTCGACCCTGAAGCTTTCTTT.

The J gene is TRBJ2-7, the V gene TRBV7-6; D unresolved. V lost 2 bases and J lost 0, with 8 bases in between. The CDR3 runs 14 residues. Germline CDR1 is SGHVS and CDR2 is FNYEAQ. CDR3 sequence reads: CASSLTRSSYEQYF. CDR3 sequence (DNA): TGTGCCAGCAGCTTAACGAGGTCCTCCTACGAGCAGTACTTC.

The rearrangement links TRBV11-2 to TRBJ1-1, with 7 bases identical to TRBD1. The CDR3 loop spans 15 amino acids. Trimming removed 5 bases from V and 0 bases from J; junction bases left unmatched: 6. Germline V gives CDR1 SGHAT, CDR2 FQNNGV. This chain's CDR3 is CASSRPQGMNTEAFF. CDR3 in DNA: TGTGCCAGCAGCCGACCACAGGGGATGAACACTGAAGCTTTCTTT.

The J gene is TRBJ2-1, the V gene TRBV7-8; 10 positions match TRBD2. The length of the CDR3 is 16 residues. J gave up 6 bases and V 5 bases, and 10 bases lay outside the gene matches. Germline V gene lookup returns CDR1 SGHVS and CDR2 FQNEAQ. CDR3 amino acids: CASSAYAGTSVNEQFF. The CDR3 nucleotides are TGTGCCAGCAGCGCGTACGCCGGGACTAGCGTCAATGAGCAGTTCTTC.

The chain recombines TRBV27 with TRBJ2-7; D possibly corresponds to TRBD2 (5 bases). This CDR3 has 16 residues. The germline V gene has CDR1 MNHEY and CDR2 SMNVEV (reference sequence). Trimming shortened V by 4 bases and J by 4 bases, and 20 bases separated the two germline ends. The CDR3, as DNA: TGTGCCAGCAGTTCCCCCCGGGGTTTGGCAGAGTACGAGCAGTACTTC. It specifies CASSSPRGLAEYEQYF.

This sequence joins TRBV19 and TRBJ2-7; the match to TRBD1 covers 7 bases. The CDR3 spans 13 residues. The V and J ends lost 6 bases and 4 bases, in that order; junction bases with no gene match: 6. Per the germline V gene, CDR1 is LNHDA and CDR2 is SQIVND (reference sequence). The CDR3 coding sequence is TGTGCCAGTAGCCCCCAGGGGGATTACGAGCAGTACTTC. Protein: CASSPQGDYEQYF.

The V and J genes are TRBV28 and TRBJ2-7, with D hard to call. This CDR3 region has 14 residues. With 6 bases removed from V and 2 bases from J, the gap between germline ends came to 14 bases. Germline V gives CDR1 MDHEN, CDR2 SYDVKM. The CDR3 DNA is TGTGCCAGCAGACAACCCCCCCCTCCCTACGAGCAGTACTTC. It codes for CASRQPPPPYEQYF.

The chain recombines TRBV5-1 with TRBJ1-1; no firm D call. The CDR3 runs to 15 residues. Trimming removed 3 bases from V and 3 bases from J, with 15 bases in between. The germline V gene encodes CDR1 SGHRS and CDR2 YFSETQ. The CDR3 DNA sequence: TGCGCCAGCAGCTCGAACAGCATCTTAGACACTGAAGCTTTCTTT. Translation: CASSSNSILDTEAFF.